This passage covers 2 T cell receptor beta chains from one sample sequenced in a study of cytomegalovirus exposure and HLA in healthy donors. Sequencing used immunoSEQ multiplex PCR; TCRdb keeps in-frame clones, though not all of them. Found here are hundreds of thousands of clones, roughly 89% of them singletons; the top ten hold roughly 2.5%. The sequenced sample was PBMCs. The receptors were gathered from a man younger than 30 in good health and CMV-seronegative.

The chain recombines TRBV9 with TRBJ2-1; 8 bases agree with TRBD2. There are 14 residues in the CDR3. J lost 9 bases, V lost 3 bases, and 8 bases had no gene match. Germline CDR1 is SGDLS and CDR2 is YYNGEE. The CDR3: CASSAAGLAIEQFF. The CDR3 coding sequence is TGTGCCAGCAGCGCTGCAGGACTAGCCATTGAGCAGTTCTTC.

The rearrangement joins TRBV27 to TRBJ2-3, with D possibly TRBD2 on 6 matching bases. Germline assignment: CDR1 MNHEY and CDR2 SMNVEV (reference sequence). This CDR3 comprises 14 residues. The V end lost 3 bases, the J end lost 2 bases, and 9 bases lay between the germline ends. CDR3 sequence: CASSFARDTDTQYF. Written as DNA, the CDR3 is TGTGCCAGCAGTTTCGCGCGGGACACAGATACGCAGTATTTT.